The clone carrying this T cell receptor beta chain was picked up a small number of times. Each cDNA molecule in the library carried unique molecular identifiers. A single record per CDR3 protein comes from TCRdb applying MiXCR to the RACE reads. Among around 380,000 distinct CDR3 sequences, about 4.4% were seen once, and the ten largest hold under 3%. Time point noted: patch test 1, 2 weeks after DPC sensitization. The treatment was: therapeutic diphenylcyclopropenone sensitization with weekly scalp DPC. The data were taken from a study of human T cells and chemical hapten exposure. About the research overall: A mostly female patient group had alopecia areata, totalis or universalis.

This CDR3 is built from 15 residues. Per germline, CDR1 SEHNR and CDR2 FQNEAQ (reference sequence). V shed 7 bases and J shed 0 bases, with 14 bases lying between them. The J gene is TRBJ2-3, the V gene TRBV7-9; D not certain. The sequences come from whole blood, collected in connection with sensitization to the hapten diphenylcyclopropenone (DPC). The TCR was taken from a woman aged 50 to 65 with alopecia areata. Some clones in this sample may be carry-over from other donors' samples. The CDR3 protein is CASNPTGASTDTQYF. The DNA of the CDR3 is TGTGCCAGCAACCCGACCGGAGCTAGCACAGATACGCAGTATTTT.